A single sample is the source of the 27 T cell receptor beta chains below, sequenced in a study of blood T cells in healthy people across ages. Sample-barcoded 5' priming and a J-beta primer mix drove a second PCR of roughly 6 to 12 cycles. TCRdb independently ran MiXCR on the 5' RACE reads; one entry per CDR3 protein. The table has hundreds of thousands of distinct CDR3 sequences, 58% seen once. Sequenced sample: blood. The receptors originated from a man in his thirties or forties in good health.

The V gene is TRBV4-2, the J gene TRBJ1-1; no firm D call. In germline, CDR1 is LGHNA, CDR2 YNFKEQ. The V gene lost 2 bases and the J gene lost 0 bases, with 10 bases spanning the gap. This CDR3 is 15 amino acids long. CDR3 sequence reads: CASSQHVAVNTEAFF. The CDR3 DNA follows: TGTGCCAGCAGCCAACACGTGGCTGTGAACACTGAAGCTTTCTTT.

This clonotype has just a few counts. This chain joins TRBV11-1 and TRBJ2-6; no firm D call. The germline V gene has CDR1 SGHAT and CDR2 FQDESV (reference sequence). Deletions cut 1 base from V and 2 bases from J, with 9 bases between. The CDR3 sequence is 16 residues long. Written as DNA, the CDR3 is TGTGCCAGCAGCTTAGGTCCGGACCCTGGGGCCAACGTCCTGACTTTC. This gives the protein CASSLGPDPGANVLTF.

About this clonotype itself: One end of the junction does not line up with germline, which may come from a read error. The chain links TRBV6-6 to TRBJ1-4, with D hard to call. Looked up from germline, CDR1 is MNHNY and CDR2 is SVGAGI (reference sequence). CDR3 length: 15 amino acids. This CDR3 reads CASSHSRTSNEKLFF. CDR3 nucleotides: TGTGCCAGCAGTCACTCCAGGACCTCTAATGAAAAACTGTTTTTT.

The rearrangement uses TRBV7-2 and TRBJ1-2; 10 bases are a match to TRBD1. V trimming: 3 bases; J trimming: 0 bases; junction bases outside the gene matches: 4. Germline values: CDR1 SGHTA, CDR2 FQGNSA. The CDR3 contains 16 residues. The CDR3 protein is CASSLGQGISNYGYTF. The CDR3 bases are TGTGCCAGCAGCTTGGGACAGGGGATCTCTAACTATGGCTACACCTTC.

The chain has TRBV7-2 and TRBJ2-1; no firm D call. CDR3 length: 15 amino acids. Germline loops: CDR1 SGHTA, CDR2 FQGNSA. The ends were cut back, 1 base at V and 3 bases at J, with 10 bases in the middle. CDR3 loop: CASSLVPQSYNEQFF. CDR3 in DNA: TGTGCCAGCAGCTTAGTTCCTCAGAGCTACAATGAGCAGTTCTTC.

This chain links TRBV7-9 with TRBJ1-2, with a possible D match to TRBD1 (6 bases). The length of the CDR3 is 13 residues. The ends were cut back, 5 bases at V and 7 bases at J, with 14 bases in the middle. Germline CDR1 reads SEHNR; CDR2 reads FQNEAQ (reference sequence). As DNA, the CDR3 is TGTGCCAGCAGCCCCACAGGGACCCCTGGCTACACCTTC. Translation: CASSPTGTPGYTF. Together with reference TRBV7-9 and TRBJ1-2, the CDR3 gives the full variable domain: DTGVSQNPRHKITKRGQNVTFRCDPISEHNRLYWYRQTLGQGPEFLTYFQNEAQLEKSRLLSDRFSAERPKGSFSTLEIQRTEQGDSAMYLCASSPTGTPGYTFGSGTRLTVV.

The chain couples TRBV20-1 to TRBJ2-7, with D perhaps matching TRBD2 (6 bases). The CDR3 has 13 residues. V was pared by 6 bases and J by 3 bases, with 15 bases between. Germline V lookup: CDR1 DFQATT, CDR2 SNEGSKA (reference sequence). The CDR3 reads CSADGGSYYEQYF. The CDR3 DNA reads as TGCAGTGCCGACGGGGGTTCCTACTACGAGCAGTACTTC.

CDR3 sequence reads: CASSQDSTGWSPLHF. The CDR3 region has the DNA TGTGCCAGCAGCCAAGATTCGACAGGGTGGTCACCCCTCCACTTT. This chain joins TRBV4-2 and TRBJ1-6; 7 bases line up with TRBD1. The J segment lost 10 bases and the V segment lost 0 bases, leaving 6 bases of the junction unmatched. Germline V gene lookup returns CDR1 LGHNA and CDR2 YNFKEQ. The CDR3 loop spans 15 amino acids.

This clonotype was counted a few times. The chain uses TRBV20-1 and TRBJ2-7; 10 bases map to TRBD2. The CDR3 extends over 15 amino acids. V dropped 2 bases and J dropped 2; count of bases not matched to a gene: 6. In germline, CDR1 is DFQATT, CDR2 SNEGSKA (reference sequence). CDR3 DNA sequence: TGCAGTGCTAGACCAACTAGCGGGATCACCTACGAGCAGTACTTC. It translates to CSARPTSGITYEQYF.

A single count supports this clonotype. This chain links TRBV15 with TRBJ2-6; a possible D gene is TRBD1 (6 bases). The CDR3 has 14 residues. Per the germline V gene, CDR1 is LNHNV and CDR2 is YYDKDF (reference sequence). The V gene lost 6 bases and the J gene lost 1 base, with 7 bases spanning the gap. CDR3: CATSRGSGANVLTF. In nucleotides, the CDR3 is TGTGCCACCAGTAGGGGGTCTGGGGCCAACGTCCTGACTTTC.

In its sample, this clonotype was seen a few times. The chain links TRBV20-1 to TRBJ2-5, with 7 bases fitting TRBD2. Trimming removed 0 bases from V and 4 bases from J; junction bases left unmatched: 5. The germline CDR1 and CDR2 sequences are DFQATT and SNEGSKA (reference sequence). The CDR3 totals 14 residues. CDR3 residues: CSARDPGGGETQYF. CDR3 DNA sequence: TGCAGTGCTAGAGATCCGGGCGGGGGAGAGACCCAGTACTTC.

This clonotype was counted once. The chain employs TRBV7-9 and TRBJ1-2; no reliable D call. In germline, CDR1 is SEHNR, CDR2 FQNEAQ (reference sequence). Trimming took 0 bases from V and 1 from J, leaving 6 bases between them. The CDR3 is made up of 14 amino acids. DNA for the CDR3: TGTGCCAGCAGCTTAGCGGAGTTTAACTATGGCTACACCTTC. Translated, it gives CASSLAEFNYGYTF. Looking up the rest from reference TRBV7-9 and TRBJ1-2 gives the full variable domain: DTGVSQNPRHKITKRGQNVTFRCDPISEHNRLYWYRQTLGQGPEFLTYFQNEAQLEKSRLLSDRFSAERPKGSFSTLEIQRTEQGDSAMYLCASSLAEFNYGYTFGSGTRLTVV.

The V gene is TRBV30, the J gene TRBJ2-3, with a tentative D call TRBD2 (5 bases). With 4 bases removed from V and 3 bases from J, the gap between germline ends came to 11 bases. The CDR3 covers 13 residues. Per germline, CDR1 GTSNPN and CDR2 SVGIG (reference sequence). The CDR3 protein is CAWKYSATDTQYF. DNA of the CDR3: TGTGCCTGGAAGTATAGCGCGACAGATACGCAGTATTTT.

This clonotype has just a few counts. The chain uses TRBV28 and TRBJ2-3, with D unresolved. CDR1 is MDHEN, CDR2 SYDVKM, per germline. Trimming cost V 4 bases and J 2 bases, with 4 bases left between them. CDR3 length: 12 amino acids. Written as DNA, the CDR3 is TGTGCCAGCAGTTCCGTCACAGATACGCAGTATTTT. As protein: CASSSVTDTQYF. Based on the CDR3 plus reference TRBV28 and TRBJ2-3, the full variable domain is DVKVTQSSRYLVKRTGEKVFLECVQDMDHENMFWYRQDPGLGLRLIYFSYDVKMKEKGDIPEGYSVSREKKERFSLILESASTNQTSMYLCASSSVTDTQYFGPGTRLTVL.

Turning to this clonotype: A read error may be the cause here, since a much bigger clone is one base away. This chain connects TRBV12-3 or TRBV12-4 to TRBJ2-3, with D unresolved. With 4 bases removed from V and 4 bases from J, the gap between germline ends came to 3 bases. The CDR3 is 11 amino acids. The CDR3 spells CASSWSDTQYF. The CDR3 nucleotides read TGTGCCAGCAGTTGGTCAGATACGCAGTATTTT.

As for this clonotype: A much larger clone differs from this one at a single base, so this may be a read error. The V call is TRBV6-2 or TRBV6-3, the J call TRBJ2-5; 11 bases map to TRBD2. The CDR3 has 15 residues. Germline V gene sequence: CDR1 MNHEY, CDR2 SVGEGT. The V gene end was trimmed by 7 bases and the J gene end by 4 bases; junction bases not matched to a gene: 8. CDR3 sequence reads: CASISWTSGLETQYF. CDR3 nucleotides: TGTGCCAGCATTTCCTGGACTAGCGGGTTAGAGACCCAGTACTTC.

This clonotype was counted many times. The chain joins TRBV7-2 to TRBJ2-3; 8 bases line up with TRBD2. This CDR3 has 14 residues. Germline V gives CDR1 SGHTA, CDR2 FQGNSA. V gave up 5 bases and J gave up 3 bases; unmatched junction bases: 4. As DNA, the CDR3 is TGTGCCAGCAGCAGAAGCGGGGGAACAGATACGCAGTATTTT. It yields the protein CASSRSGGTDTQYF.

This clonotype was counted a few times. The CDR3 reads CATSPRSHQPQHF. As DNA, the CDR3 is TGTGCCACCAGCCCACGATCCCATCAGCCCCAGCATTTT. The chain is built from TRBV15 and TRBJ1-5; D gene uncertain. V lost 5 bases, J lost 5 bases, and 10 bases lay in between. The CDR3 loop spans 13 amino acids. CDR1 and CDR2 (germline): LNHNV, YYDKDF (reference sequence).

Ten or more counts support this clonotype. V is TRBV4-3 and J is TRBJ2-7, with D uncertain. CDR3 length equals 15 residues. The V end was cut by 0 bases, the J end by 4 bases, with 13 bases between. The germline V gene has CDR1 LGHNA and CDR2 YSLEER. The CDR3 coding sequence is TGCGCCAGCAGCCAAGAAATACTCCCCCGGTACGAGCAGTACTTC. It translates to CASSQEILPRYEQYF.

This rearrangement joins TRBV20-1 to TRBJ1-1; D is uncertain. Per the germline V gene, CDR1 is DFQATT and CDR2 is SNEGSKA (reference sequence). V lost 6 bases and J 10 bases, leaving 18 bases between the germline ends. CDR3 length: 12 residues. CDR3 sequence reads: CSAPLPGRGAFF. DNA for the CDR3: TGCAGTGCCCCCCTCCCCGGACGTGGAGCTTTCTTT.

V usage is TRBV18 and J usage is TRBJ1-4; 7 bases are a match to TRBD1. The CDR3 covers 14 residues. The trim removed 4 bases at V and 7 bases at J, leaving 6 bases unmatched. The germline V gene encodes CDR1 KGHSH and CDR2 LQKENI. Written as DNA, the CDR3 is TGTGCCAGCTCACGGGACAGTCAGGCTGAAAAACTGTTTTTT. It specifies CASSRDSQAEKLFF.

The chain couples TRBV10-3 to TRBJ2-7; D is perhaps TRBD1 or TRBD2 (5 bases each). Trimming stripped 11 bases from V and 3 bases from J, with 17 bases between. In germline, CDR1 is ENHRY, CDR2 SYGVKD. This CDR3 spans 13 amino acids. CDR3 sequence (DNA): TGTGCCTCCAGGGCCGGGGACGGCTACGAGCAGTACTTC. It codes for CASRAGDGYEQYF.

Comment on this clonotype: This may arise from a read error, as a much more abundant clone is one base away. The V and J genes are TRBV21-1 and TRBJ1-1. TRBV21-1 is classified as a pseudogene. The CDR3 length is 9 residues. The CDR3 bases are TGTGCCAGCAGAGCTGAAGCTTTCTTT. Its protein is CASRAEAFF.

The V gene is TRBV10-3, the J gene TRBJ2-1, with 8 nucleotides matching TRBD2. V lost 6 bases and J lost 2; bases outside the gene matches: 3. CDR1 and CDR2 (germline): ENHRY, SYGVKD. This CDR3 has 14 amino acids. DNA for the CDR3: TGTGCCATCAGGGGAGCGGGGGCCTACAATGAGCAGTTCTTC. This encodes CAIRGAGAYNEQFF.

The chain carries TRBV7-2 and TRBJ2-1; D is uncertain. Between the trimmed V and J ends, which lost 8 bases and 7 bases, there was a span of 18 bases. The CDR3 extends over 14 amino acids. The germline gives CDR1 SGHTA, CDR2 FQGNSA. The chain's CDR3 is CASGFSLNSNEQFF. In DNA form, the CDR3 reads TGTGCCAGCGGATTCTCCCTCAATTCAAATGAGCAGTTCTTC.

The chain employs TRBV7-9 and TRBJ2-7; the match to TRBD2 covers 11 bases. The germline CDR1 and CDR2 sequences are SEHNR and FQNEAQ (reference sequence). Germline trimming cut 6 bases from V and 3 bases from J; bases unmatched to any gene: 4. CDR3 length: 14 residues. The CDR3 sequence: CASSTSGGNYEQYF. CDR3 nucleotide sequence: TGTGCCAGCAGTACTAGCGGGGGCAACTACGAGCAGTACTTC. Together with reference TRBV7-9 and TRBJ2-7, the CDR3 gives the full variable domain: DTGVSQNPRHKITKRGQNVTFRCDPISEHNRLYWYRQTLGQGPEFLTYFQNEAQLEKSRLLSDRFSAERPKGSFSTLEIQRTEQGDSAMYLCASSTSGGNYEQYFGPGTRLTVT.

The V gene is TRBV20-1, the J gene TRBJ2-7, with D possibly being TRBD1 (6 bases). Germline CDR1 is DFQATT and CDR2 is SNEGSKA (reference sequence). CDR3 size: 13 residues. Trimming cost V 6 bases and J 3 bases, with 15 bases left between them. The CDR3 loop is CSARWGRIYEQYF. CDR3 nucleotides: TGCAGTGCCCGATGGGGGCGCATCTACGAGCAGTACTTC.